A selection of T cell receptor beta chains follows, all from one sample in a study of OX40 agonist ivuxolimab in advanced cancers. Only in-frame clones appear in the TCRdb table, and some are missing; sequencing was by immunoSEQ multiplex PCR. This table holds under 20,000 clones, around 86% found once. Sequencing used CD4+ or CD8+ T cells sorted from blood, obtained in a trial of the OX40 agonist ivuxolimab. The source is an adult with an advanced solid tumor such as melanoma, head and neck, liver or kidney cancer. The CDR3 runs from the conserved cysteine through the conserved F or W. The D gene is left open where the match is weak. The listing skips clone size in some rows; elsewhere it reads once, few, many or a size class.

clone size: .; J gene: TRBJ1-2; D gene: TRBD1; V gene: TRBV5-4; CDR3 DNA: TGTGCCAGCAGCTCTACTCAGACAGGGACCTATGGCTACACCTTC; CDR3 protein: CASSSTQTGTYGYTF
clone size: .; J gene: TRBJ1-5; D gene: .; V gene: TRBV9; CDR3 DNA: TGTGCCAGCAGCGTAGACGACAGCCAGCCCCAGCATTTT; CDR3 protein: CASSVDDSQPQHF
clone size: .; J gene: TRBJ2-2; D gene: .; V gene: TRBV28; CDR3 DNA: TGTGCCAGCAGAACCGACAGTTGGAGAGGGGAGCTGTTTTTT; CDR3 protein: CASRTDSWRGELFF
clone size: .; J gene: TRBJ2-2; D gene: .; V gene: TRBV5-1; CDR3 DNA: TGCGCCAGCAGCTTGGAACCTACCGGGGAGCTGTTTTTT; CDR3 protein: CASSLEPTGELFF
clone size: .; J gene: TRBJ2-1; D gene: TRBD2; V gene: TRBV9; CDR3 DNA: TGTGCCAGCAGCGCGAGCGGGAGGCTATACAATGAGCAGTTCTTC; CDR3 protein: CASSASGRLYNEQFF
clone size: .; J gene: TRBJ2-7; D gene: .; V gene: TRBV7-9; CDR3 DNA: TGTGCCAGCAGCTTTCCGGGGGCCTACGAGCAGTACTTC; CDR3 protein: CASSFPGAYEQYF
clone size: .; J gene: TRBJ2-3; D gene: .; V gene: TRBV29-1; CDR3 DNA: TGCAGCTTCAACATCCTCCGTTCCACAGATACGCAGTATTTT; CDR3 protein: CSFNILRSTDTQYF
clone size: .; J gene: TRBJ1-2; D gene: .; V gene: TRBV5-1; CDR3 DNA: TGCGCCAGCAGCCCCCGGGACACTAGAACCTATGGCTACACCTTC; CDR3 protein: CASSPRDTRTYGYTF
clone size: .; J gene: TRBJ2-3; D gene: .; V gene: TRBV5-1; CDR3 DNA: TGCGCCAGCAGCTTGTCGGGGGCACTAAAGACAGATACGCAGTATTTT; CDR3 protein: CASSLSGALKTDTQYF
clone size: .; J gene: TRBJ1-2; D gene: .; V gene: TRBV29-1; CDR3 DNA: TGCAGCGTTGAGGTACATGTTGGAGGCTACACCTTC; CDR3 protein: CSVEVHVGGYTF
clone size: .; J gene: TRBJ2-1; D gene: TRBD2; V gene: TRBV11-3; CDR3 DNA: TGTGCCAGCAGCGGGACTAGCGGGTCCTCCTACAATGAGCAGTTCTTC; CDR3 protein: CASSGTSGSSYNEQFF
clone size: .; J gene: TRBJ2-1; D gene: TRBD2; V gene: TRBV27; CDR3 DNA: TGTGCCAGCAGTTACTCCGGGACTAGCGGGAGGCTATCAAGCTCCTACAATGAGCAGTTCTTC; CDR3 protein: CASSYSGTSGRLSSSYNEQFF
clone size: .; J gene: TRBJ2-1; D gene: .; V gene: TRBV20-1; CDR3 DNA: TGCAGTGCTAGAGATGGTGAGCAGTTCTTC; CDR3 protein: CSARDGEQFF
clone size: .; J gene: TRBJ1-6; D gene: .; V gene: TRBV2; CDR3 DNA: TGTGCCAGCAGTGAAAATTTCCAGAGACTACGGAATTCACCCCTCCACTTT; CDR3 protein: CASSENFQRLRNSPLHF
clone size: .; J gene: TRBJ2-7; D gene: TRBD1; V gene: TRBV9; CDR3 DNA: TGTGCCAGCAGCGCCGGGACAGGGGAGGTCGAGCAGTACTTC; CDR3 protein: CASSAGTGEVEQYF
clone size: .; J gene: TRBJ2-3; D gene: TRBD2; V gene: TRBV25-1; CDR3 DNA: TGTGCCAGCAGTGAGGCAGTAGCGGGATTCGCAGATACGCAGTATTTT; CDR3 protein: CASSEAVAGFADTQYF
clone size: .; J gene: TRBJ2-3; D gene: .; V gene: TRBV27; CDR3 DNA: TGTGCCAGCACGGGTCGGGGCACAGATACGCAGTATTTT; CDR3 protein: CASTGRGTDTQYF
clone size: .; J gene: TRBJ2-3; D gene: .; V gene: TRBV5-1; CDR3 DNA: TGCGCCAGCAGCTTGCCAGGAGAGACAGATACGCAGTATTTT; CDR3 protein: CASSLPGETDTQYF
clone size: .; J gene: TRBJ2-5; D gene: TRBD1; V gene: TRBV19; CDR3 DNA: TGTGCCAGTAAGGGCACAGGGGCGATAGGAGAGACCCAGTACTTC; CDR3 protein: CASKGTGAIGETQYF
clone size: .; J gene: TRBJ2-5; D gene: .; V gene: TRBV2; CDR3 DNA: TGTGCCAGCAGAAGACAGGTTGGGGAGACCCAGTACTTC; CDR3 protein: CASRRQVGETQYF
clone size: .; J gene: TRBJ2-1; D gene: .; V gene: TRBV29-1; CDR3 DNA: TGCAGCGTTGGGGCCAGACCTAATGAGCAGTTCTTC; CDR3 protein: CSVGARPNEQFF
clone size: .; J gene: TRBJ1-6; D gene: .; V gene: TRBV15; CDR3 DNA: TGTGCCACCAGCAGAGATTCCGCTTCACCCCTCCACTTT; CDR3 protein: CATSRDSASPLHF
clone size: .; J gene: TRBJ1-4; D gene: TRBD1; V gene: TRBV7-8; CDR3 DNA: TGTGCCAGCAGCTTAGGACAGGGCGCCGGGGAACTGTTTTTT; CDR3 protein: CASSLGQGAGELFF
clone size: .; J gene: TRBJ2-7; D gene: .; V gene: TRBV9; CDR3 DNA: TGTGCCAGCAGCCCAGGGGGGGGCGAGCAGTACTTC; CDR3 protein: CASSPGGGEQYF
clone size: .; J gene: TRBJ2-2; D gene: .; V gene: TRBV6-5; CDR3 DNA: TGTGCCGGCGCCCGGGGGTCTTTCACCGGGGAGCTGTTTTTT; CDR3 protein: CAGARGSFTGELFF
clone size: .; J gene: TRBJ2-7; D gene: .; V gene: TRBV19; CDR3 DNA: TGTGCCAGTAGTGGGCGGATCTCCTACGAGCAGTACTTC; CDR3 protein: CASSGRISYEQYF
clone size: .; J gene: TRBJ2-1; D gene: TRBD2; V gene: TRBV28; CDR3 DNA: TGTGCCAGCAGTCCCATACTAGCGGGAGGGCACAATGAGCAGTTCTTC; CDR3 protein: CASSPILAGGHNEQFF
clone size: .; J gene: TRBJ2-3; D gene: .; V gene: TRBV7-8; CDR3 DNA: TGTGCCAGCAGCTGGGGGGGCTATGCGACAGATACGCAGTATTTT; CDR3 protein: CASSWGGYATDTQYF
clone size: .; J gene: TRBJ2-3; D gene: .; V gene: TRBV30; CDR3 DNA: TGTGCCTGGAGTGAGGAGACCTCTAGCACAGATACGCAGTATTTT; CDR3 protein: CAWSEETSSTDTQYF
clone size: once; J gene: TRBJ1-5; D gene: .; V gene: TRBV6-1; CDR3 DNA: TGTGCCAGCAGCGCTTACAGCAATCAGCCCCAGCATTTT; CDR3 protein: CASSAYSNQPQHF
clone size: .; J gene: TRBJ2-7; D gene: .; V gene: TRBV27; CDR3 DNA: TGTGCCAGCAGTTTAGACAGGAGCTCCTACGAGCAGTACTTC; CDR3 protein: CASSLDRSSYEQYF
clone size: .; J gene: TRBJ2-2; D gene: .; V gene: TRBV7-9; CDR3 DNA: TGTGCCAGCAGCTTACGAGCCCCATGGAACACCGGGGAGCTGTTTTTT; CDR3 protein: CASSLRAPWNTGELFF
clone size: .; J gene: TRBJ1-1; D gene: .; V gene: TRBV4-2; CDR3 DNA: TGTGCCAGCAGCCAAGATATGAATAGATTCATGAACACTGAAGCTTTCTTT; CDR3 protein: CASSQDMNRFMNTEAFF
clone size: .; J gene: TRBJ2-3; D gene: TRBD2; V gene: TRBV28; CDR3 DNA: TGTGCCAGCAGACCTACTAGCGGGAGTAGCTCAGATACGCAGTATTTT; CDR3 protein: CASRPTSGSSSDTQYF
clone size: .; J gene: TRBJ2-2; D gene: .; V gene: TRBV7-9; CDR3 DNA: TGTGCCAGCAGCTTAAAGGGGAGGTCCGGGGAGCTGTTTTTT; CDR3 protein: CASSLKGRSGELFF
clone size: few; J gene: TRBJ2-2; D gene: .; V gene: TRBV7-8; CDR3 DNA: TGTGCCAGCAGCTTAGAAACTAGCCGGGAGCTGTTTTTT; CDR3 protein: CASSLETSRELFF
clone size: .; J gene: TRBJ2-5; D gene: .; V gene: TRBV4-1; CDR3 DNA: TGCGCCAGCAGCCCCCGAAGGGGGGAGACCCAGTACTTC; CDR3 protein: CASSPRRGETQYF
clone size: .; J gene: TRBJ2-1; D gene: .; V gene: TRBV7-9; CDR3 DNA: TGTGCCAGCAGCACGACAGGACACAATGAGCAGTTCTTC; CDR3 protein: CASSTTGHNEQFF